Presented here are 27 T cell receptor beta chains from one specimen sequenced in a study of technical replicates of blood from four donors. Sequencing used immunoSEQ multiplex PCR; TCRdb keeps in-frame clones, though not all of them. The data contain 70,000 or so clones, under 99% of them singletons. Sequencing used T cells isolated from PBMCs. These receptors came from a human donor in good health.

The rearrangement links TRBV11-2 to TRBJ2-5; weak D call: TRBD1 (7 bases). Trimming left V 5 bases short and J 2 bases short, with 18 bases between. The V gene's germline CDR1 is SGHAT and CDR2 FQNNGV. This CDR3 has 16 amino acids. The CDR3 bases are TGTGCCAGCAGCCAGGGGGTTTACGGGAGTCAAGAGACCCAGTACTTC. This gives the protein CASSQGVYGSQETQYF. Full variable domain (outside the CDR3, taken from reference TRBV11-2 and TRBJ2-5): EAGVAQSPRYKIIEKRQSVAFWCNPISGHATLYWYQQILGQGPKLLIQFQNNGVVDDSQLPKDRFSAERLKGVDSTLKIQPAKLEDSAVYLCASSQGVYGSQETQYFGPGTRLLVL.

V is TRBV15 and J is TRBJ1-1; TRBD1 agrees at 7 bases. CDR1 LNHNV and CDR2 YYDKDF come from the germline V gene (reference sequence). This CDR3 is 14 amino acids long. Unmatched junction bases numbered 4, after V lost 5 bases and J lost 1 base. The CDR3 DNA reads as TGTGCCACCAGCTATCGGACAGGGAACACTGAAGCTTTCTTT. Its translation: CATSYRTGNTEAFF. The complete variable domain, with remaining parts taken from reference TRBV15 and TRBJ1-1, reads DAMVIQNPRYQVTQFGKPVTLSCSQTLNHNVMYWYQQKSSQAPKLLFHYYDKDFNNEADTPDNFQSRRPNTSFCFLDIRSPGLGDTAMYLCATSYRTGNTEAFFGQGTRLTVV.

The chain is built from TRBV7-2 and TRBJ1-1; a possible D gene is TRBD1 (6 bases). V was cut by 2 bases and J by 11 bases, with 12 bases left in between. There are 12 residues in the CDR3. Germline V gives CDR1 SGHTA, CDR2 FQGNSA. CDR3: CASSLTGLEAFF. Here the CDR3 DNA reads TGTGCCAGCAGCTTAACAGGGCTAGAGGCTTTCTTT.

The chain employs TRBV6-5 and TRBJ1-1; no firm D call. The CDR3 is 11 amino acids. V was pared by 2 bases and J by 7 bases, with 5 bases between. The germline V gene encodes CDR1 MNHEY and CDR2 SVGAGI. The CDR3 loop is CASSYRREAFF. The CDR3 coding sequence is TGTGCCAGCAGTTACCGTCGTGAAGCTTTCTTT.

This chain joins TRBV5-6 and TRBJ1-2; possibly TRBD1 for D (5 bases). The V gene lost 6 bases and the J gene lost 13 bases, with 22 bases spanning the gap. The length of the CDR3 is 13 residues. Germline CDR1 and CDR2: SGHDT and YYEEEE. CDR3 in amino acids: CASTLRGIGACTF. The DNA for the CDR3 is TGTGCCAGCACCCTACGCGGTATTGGGGCCTGCACCTTC.

The chain joins TRBV6-4 to TRBJ2-3; weak D call: TRBD1 (6 bases). Germline loops: CDR1 MRHNA, CDR2 SNTAGT. V lost 0 bases and J lost 1, with 11 bases in between. CDR3 length equals 16 residues. CDR3 sequence (DNA): TGTGCCAGCAGTGACTCTAGGGGGTCGGGCACAGATACGCAGTATTTT. Translating gives CASSDSRGSGTDTQYF.

The V and J genes are TRBV7-2 and TRBJ1-5; no reliable D call. V was trimmed by 0 bases and J by 0 bases, leaving 9 bases between them. This CDR3 region has 16 residues. Germline V lookup: CDR1 SGHTA, CDR2 FQGNSA. The CDR3 region is CASSLALSDSNQPQHF. In nucleotides, the CDR3 is TGTGCCAGCAGCTTAGCGCTGAGTGATAGCAATCAGCCCCAGCATTTT.

The chain combines TRBV27 with TRBJ2-5, with D perhaps matching TRBD1 (6 bases). Trimming removed 4 bases at V and 1 base at J, with 16 bases between. Germline V gene lookup returns CDR1 MNHEY and CDR2 SMNVEV (reference sequence). The CDR3 runs 16 residues. As DNA, the CDR3 is TGTGCCAGCAGTTACTCCTTCACAGGGCGCCAAGAGACCCAGTACTTC. Translated, it gives CASSYSFTGRQETQYF.

The chain links TRBV27 to TRBJ2-7; possible D gene TRBD2, 5 bases. Per germline, CDR1 MNHEY and CDR2 SMNVEV (reference sequence). CDR3 size: 12 residues. Trimming took off 7 bases at V and 6 bases at J, with 13 bases between the two ends. CDR3 sequence (DNA): TGTGCCAGCAAAACGGGATTGAGCGAGCAGTACTTC. Its translation is CASKTGLSEQYF.

The chain is built from TRBV19 and TRBJ1-1; no clear D. V dropped 4 bases and J dropped 4 bases, with 13 bases sitting between them. The CDR3 contains 14 residues. Germline lookup yields CDR1 LNHDA and CDR2 SQIVND (reference sequence). The CDR3 DNA reads as TGTGCCAGTAGTACCCGACCCGGAGGCACTGAAGCTTTCTTT. Amino acid sequence: CASSTRPGGTEAFF.

The genes are TRBV5-4 and TRBJ2-1; a possible D gene is TRBD2 (6 bases). The CDR3 contains 16 residues. Germline assignment: CDR1 SGHNT and CDR2 YYREEE (reference sequence). V shed 5 bases and J shed 2 bases, with 17 bases lying between them. This CDR3 is CASRLGGGITYNEQFF. The CDR3 DNA reads as TGTGCCAGCAGATTAGGTGGGGGGATTACCTACAATGAGCAGTTCTTC. Complete variable domain (other parts from reference TRBV5-4 and TRBJ2-1): ETGVTQSPTHLIKTRGQQVTLRCSSQSGHNTVSWYQQALGQGPQFIFQYYREEENGRGNFPPRFSGLQFPNYSSELNVNALELDDSALYLCASRLGGGITYNEQFFGPGTRLTVL.

The chain is built from TRBV6-1 and TRBJ1-4; tentative D call: TRBD1 (6 bases). Germline V CDR1 and CDR2: MNHNS, SASEGT. The CDR3 is made up of 15 amino acids. The V end lost 7 bases, the J end lost 2 bases, and 14 bases lay between the germline ends. The CDR3: CASTPDSHTNEKLFF. The CDR3 nucleotides read TGTGCCAGCACCCCGGACAGTCACACTAATGAAAAACTGTTTTTT.

The chain couples TRBV28 to TRBJ1-1; D perhaps matches TRBD1 (6 bases). This CDR3 is built from 13 residues. Germline V CDR1 and CDR2: MDHEN, SYDVKM. V lost 6 bases and J lost 1, with 9 bases in between. CDR3 sequence: CASRGAENTEAFF. The CDR3, as DNA: TGTGCCAGCAGGGGGGCAGAGAACACTGAAGCTTTCTTT. Combining the CDR3 with reference TRBV28 and TRBJ1-1 gives the whole variable domain DVKVTQSSRYLVKRTGEKVFLECVQDMDHENMFWYRQDPGLGLRLIYFSYDVKMKEKGDIPEGYSVSREKKERFSLILESASTNQTSMYLCASRGAENTEAFFGQGTRLTVV.

The chain uses TRBV5-4 and TRBJ2-3, with 12 bases identical to TRBD2. The CDR3 length is 16 residues. Germline V gene data show CDR1 as SGHNT and CDR2 as YYREEE (reference sequence). After removal of 10 bases from V and 5 bases from J, the junction contained 14 bases not matched to a gene. The CDR3 reads CALRGASGRGGDTQYF. Written as DNA, the CDR3 is TGTGCCCTCAGGGGGGCTAGCGGGAGGGGAGGAGATACGCAGTATTTT.

The V and J genes are TRBV7-3 and TRBJ1-1, with TRBD1 as a possible D gene (5 bases). V gave up 4 bases and J gave up 5 bases, with 11 bases separating them. This CDR3 has 13 residues. The germline gives CDR1 SGHTA, CDR2 FQGTGA. CDR3 DNA: TGTGCCAGCAGCTACCAGGGAAGGACTGAAGCTTTCTTT. It is translated as CASSYQGRTEAFF.

V gene TRBV4-2 combines with J gene TRBJ2-7, with 8 bases identical to TRBD2. Trimming took 0 bases from V and 1 from J; bases not matched to a gene: 5. Germline-derived CDR1 and CDR2 are LGHNA and YNFKEQ. This CDR3 comprises 16 residues. The CDR3: CASSQDQREISYEQYF. The DNA of the CDR3 is TGTGCCAGCAGCCAAGATCAGCGGGAGATTTCCTACGAGCAGTACTTC.

The rearrangement links TRBV11-2 to TRBJ1-2; D call uncertain. Germline-derived CDR1 and CDR2 are SGHAT and FQNNGV. The CDR3 sequence is 14 residues long. Between the trimmed V and J ends, which lost 1 base and 4 bases, there was a span of 10 bases. The CDR3 reads CASSLVAGLYGYTF. The CDR3 DNA reads TGTGCCAGCAGCTTAGTCGCAGGCCTCTATGGCTACACCTTC.

The V call is TRBV6-5, the J call TRBJ2-3, with TRBD2 matching over 12 bases. The CDR3 length is 16 residues. J was trimmed by 4 bases and V by 4 bases; bases with no gene match: 6. CDR1 is MNHEY and CDR2 is SVGAGI in the germline V gene. DNA for the CDR3: TGTGCCAGCAGTTTGACTAGCGGGAGTAAGTCAGATACGCAGTATTTT. This codes for CASSLTSGSKSDTQYF.

The chain couples TRBV9 to TRBJ2-2; 8 bases match TRBD2. V trimming: 2 bases; J trimming: 4 bases; junction bases outside the gene matches: 16. The CDR3 loop spans 19 amino acids. The germline V gene has CDR1 SGDLS and CDR2 YYNGEE. This chain's CDR3 is CASSVFAGLEFVGTGELFF. The CDR3 DNA reads TGTGCCAGCAGCGTCTTTGCGGGACTAGAGTTTGTTGGCACCGGGGAGCTGTTTTTT.

The CDR3 DNA sequence: TGTGCCAGCAGTCAAAAGACAGGTCTCTATGGCTACACCTTC. Residues: CASSQKTGLYGYTF. The rearrangement links TRBV27 to TRBJ1-2; TRBD1 is a possible D gene (6 bases). The CDR3 is made up of 14 amino acids. V lost 5 bases and J lost 4, with 14 bases in between. Germline CDR1 reads MNHEY; CDR2 reads SMNVEV (reference sequence).

V gene TRBV27 combines with J gene TRBJ2-7; D is ambiguous. Germline V gene sequence: CDR1 MNHEY, CDR2 SMNVEV (reference sequence). This CDR3 contains 12 residues. Trimming took 6 bases from V and 6 from J, leaving 12 bases between them. CDR3 DNA sequence: TGTGCCAGCAGGTCGGTTCTTTCCGAGCAGTACTTC. This codes for CASRSVLSEQYF.

This sequence joins TRBV21-1 and TRBJ2-7; the table's D call TRBD1 went unverified against the DNA. TRBV21-1 is tagged as a pseudogene. The CDR3 has 12 residues. This chain's CDR3 is CASSRNNKLQYF. The CDR3, as DNA: TGTGCCAGCAGCAGAAACAACAAATTGCAGTACTTC.

The chain combines TRBV28 with TRBJ2-2, with 9 bases identical to TRBD1. The CDR3 totals 16 residues. The J segment lost 3 bases and the V segment lost 3 bases, leaving 5 bases of the junction unmatched. Germline values: CDR1 MDHEN, CDR2 SYDVKM. The CDR3 is CASSLVGQGDTGELFF. The CDR3 nucleotides are TGTGCCAGCAGTTTGGTGGGACAGGGCGACACCGGGGAGCTGTTTTTT.

The chain's CDR3 is CASSEARDQPQHF. The CDR3 DNA reads as TGTGCCAGCAGTGAAGCGAGGGATCAGCCCCAGCATTTT. The chain has TRBV6-1 and TRBJ1-5, with D hard to call. Trimming cost V 0 bases and J 5 bases, with 5 bases left between them. This CDR3 spans 13 amino acids. Germline V lookup: CDR1 MNHNS, CDR2 SASEGT.

The CDR3 region is CASSGRQGPGNTIYF. The CDR3 DNA reads as TGTGCCAGCAGCGGCCGACAGGGGCCTGGAAACACCATATATTTT. This sequence joins TRBV9 and TRBJ1-3, with TRBD1 matching over 8 bases. The germline V gene encodes CDR1 SGDLS and CDR2 YYNGEE. The CDR3 runs to 15 residues. With 3 bases clipped from V and 2 bases from J, the junction kept 4 bases outside the gene matches.

To note about this clone: An end of the junction differs from the germline gene, which may be a read error. In DNA form, the CDR3 reads TGTGCTAGCACCACCAAAAGGACAGGGTTTAACAGCAATCAGCCCCAGCATTTT. Translation gives CASTTKRTGFNSNQPQHF. This chain joins TRBV7-7 and TRBJ1-5; the match to TRBD1 covers 8 bases. Germline lookup yields CDR1 SSHAT and CDR2 FNYEAQ (reference sequence). The CDR3 sequence is 18 residues long.

The gene calls are TRBV5-1 and TRBJ2-1; no reliable D call. This CDR3 has 12 amino acids. CDR1 is SGHRS, CDR2 YFSETQ, per germline. The germline V and J ends were trimmed by 3 bases and 6 bases, with 7 bases remaining between them. This CDR3 reads CASSYTANEQFF. The CDR3, as DNA: TGCGCCAGCAGCTACACCGCCAATGAGCAGTTCTTC. Full variable domain (missing parts from reference TRBV5-1 and TRBJ2-1): KAGVTQTPRYLIKTRGQQVTLSCSPISGHRSVSWYQQTPGQGLQFLFEYFSETQRNKGNFPGRFSGRQFSNSRSEMNVSTLELGDSALYLCASSYTANEQFFGPGTRLTVL.